This T cell receptor (beta chain) was obtained from a study of T-cell memory formation after mild COVID-19. Study overall: TCR clusters largely stayed donor specific. The study, taken as a whole, reports: There were some responding clones in pre-infection memory, which suggested that cross-reactive memory had joined. Contracting clones, day 15 to 85, had balanced CD4/CD8, and later expanders favored CD4+.

Concerning this clonotype: Its antigen is currently unknown.

Trimming cost V 2 bases and J 9 bases, with 26 bases left between them. CDR1 and CDR2 (germline): MNHEY, SMNVEV (reference sequence). The CDR3 covers 18 residues. TCRdb reprocessed the 5' RACE reads with MiXCR, giving one entry per CDR3 protein. The sample consists of a few hundred thousand distinct CDR3 sequences, under 12% of them appearing once. Material for sequencing was PBMCs or a T cell subset sorted from them (not recorded which). The genes are TRBV27 and TRBJ2-1, with D perhaps TRBD1 or TRBD2 (5 bases each). This clonotype originated in a man aged 18 to 30 who had mild COVID-19 (a few samples of this study predate the infection). Cell type and time point are not known. The CDR3 nucleotides read TGTGCCAGCAGTTTAAATAATCCAGGGCAGGGAGTAGGGAGTGAGCAGTTCTTC. The encoded protein is CASSLNNPGQGVGSEQFF.